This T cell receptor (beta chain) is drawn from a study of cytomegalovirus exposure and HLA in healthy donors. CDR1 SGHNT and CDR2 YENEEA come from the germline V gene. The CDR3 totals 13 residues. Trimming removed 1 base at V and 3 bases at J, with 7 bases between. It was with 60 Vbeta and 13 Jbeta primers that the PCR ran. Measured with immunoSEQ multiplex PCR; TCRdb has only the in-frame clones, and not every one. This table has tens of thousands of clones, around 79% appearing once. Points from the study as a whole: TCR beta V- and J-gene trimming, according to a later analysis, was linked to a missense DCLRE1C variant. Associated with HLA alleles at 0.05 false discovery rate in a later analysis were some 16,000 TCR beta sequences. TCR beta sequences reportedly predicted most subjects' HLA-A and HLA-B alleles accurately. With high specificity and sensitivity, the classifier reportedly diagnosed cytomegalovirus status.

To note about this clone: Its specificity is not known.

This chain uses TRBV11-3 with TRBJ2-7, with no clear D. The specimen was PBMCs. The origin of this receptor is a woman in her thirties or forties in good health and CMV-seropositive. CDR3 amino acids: CASSLGRNYEQYF. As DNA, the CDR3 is TGTGCCAGCAGCTTAGGGCGGAACTACGAGCAGTACTTC. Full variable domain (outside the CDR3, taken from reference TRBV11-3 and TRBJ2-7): EAGVVQSPRYKIIEKKQPVAFWCNPISGHNTLYWYLQNLGQGPELLIRYENEEAVDDSQLPKDRFSAERLKGVDSTLKIQPAELGDSAVYLCASSLGRNYEQYFGPGTRLTVT.